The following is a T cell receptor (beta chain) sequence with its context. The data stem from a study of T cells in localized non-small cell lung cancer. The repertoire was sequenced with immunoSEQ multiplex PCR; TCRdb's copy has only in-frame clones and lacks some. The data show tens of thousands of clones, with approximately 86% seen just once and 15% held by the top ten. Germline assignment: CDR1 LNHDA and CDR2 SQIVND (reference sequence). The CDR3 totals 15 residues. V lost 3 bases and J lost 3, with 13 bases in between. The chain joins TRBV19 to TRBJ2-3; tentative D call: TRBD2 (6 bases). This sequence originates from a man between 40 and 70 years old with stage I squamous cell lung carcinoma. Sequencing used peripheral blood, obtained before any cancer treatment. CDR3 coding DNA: TGTGCCAGTAGTATCAGCGCAGCGGGTACAGATACGCAGTATTTT. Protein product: CASSISAAGTDTQYF.